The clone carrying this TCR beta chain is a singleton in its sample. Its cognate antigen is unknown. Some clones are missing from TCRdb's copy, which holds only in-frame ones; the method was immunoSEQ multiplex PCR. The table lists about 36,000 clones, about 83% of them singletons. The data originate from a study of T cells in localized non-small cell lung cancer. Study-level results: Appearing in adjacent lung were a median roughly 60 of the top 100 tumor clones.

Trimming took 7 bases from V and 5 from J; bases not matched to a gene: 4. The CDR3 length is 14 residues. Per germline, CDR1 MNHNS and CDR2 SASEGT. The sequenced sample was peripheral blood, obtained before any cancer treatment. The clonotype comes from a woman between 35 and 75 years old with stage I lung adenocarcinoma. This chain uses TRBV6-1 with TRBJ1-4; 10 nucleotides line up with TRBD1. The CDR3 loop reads CASMRDRGNEKLFF. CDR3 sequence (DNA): TGTGCCAGCATGAGGGACAGGGGAAATGAAAAACTGTTTTTT.